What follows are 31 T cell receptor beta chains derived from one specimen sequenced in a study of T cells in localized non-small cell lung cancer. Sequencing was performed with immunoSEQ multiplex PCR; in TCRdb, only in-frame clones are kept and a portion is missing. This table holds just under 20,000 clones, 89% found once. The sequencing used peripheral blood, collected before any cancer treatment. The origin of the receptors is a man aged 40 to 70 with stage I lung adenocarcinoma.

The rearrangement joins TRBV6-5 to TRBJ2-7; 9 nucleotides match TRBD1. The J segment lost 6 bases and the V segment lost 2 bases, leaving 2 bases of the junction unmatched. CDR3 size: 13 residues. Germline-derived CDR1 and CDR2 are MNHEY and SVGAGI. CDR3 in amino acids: CASSYGTGLEQYF. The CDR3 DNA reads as TGTGCCAGCAGTTACGGGACAGGGCTCGAGCAGTACTTC.

The CDR3 bases are TGTGCCAGCAGCTTGGGTAGGGCTAGGACGGGCACCGGGGAGCTGTTTTTT. It translates to CASSLGRARTGTGELFF. V and J are TRBV5-4 and TRBJ2-2; D remains ambiguous. The V end lost 0 bases, the J end lost 4 bases, and 16 bases lay between the germline ends. This CDR3 contains 17 residues. The germline CDR1 and CDR2 sequences are SGHNT and YYREEE (reference sequence).

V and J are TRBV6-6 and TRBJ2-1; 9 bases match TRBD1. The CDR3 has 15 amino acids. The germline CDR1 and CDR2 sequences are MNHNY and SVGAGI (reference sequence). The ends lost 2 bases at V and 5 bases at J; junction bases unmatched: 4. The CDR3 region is CASSYGQGRDNEQFF. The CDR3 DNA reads TGTGCCAGCAGTTACGGACAGGGGAGAGACAATGAGCAGTTCTTC.

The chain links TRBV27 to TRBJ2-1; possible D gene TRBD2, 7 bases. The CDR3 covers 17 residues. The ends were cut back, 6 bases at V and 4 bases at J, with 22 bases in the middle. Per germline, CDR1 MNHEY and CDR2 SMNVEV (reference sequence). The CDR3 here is CASRLRVGGGQYNEQFF. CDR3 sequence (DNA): TGTGCCAGCAGATTGAGGGTTGGGGGGGGCCAATACAATGAGCAGTTCTTC.

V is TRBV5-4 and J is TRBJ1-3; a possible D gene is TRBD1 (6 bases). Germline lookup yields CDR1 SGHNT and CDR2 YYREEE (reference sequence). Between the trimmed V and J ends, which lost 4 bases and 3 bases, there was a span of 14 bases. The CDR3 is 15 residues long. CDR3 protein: CASSPWGARGNTIYF. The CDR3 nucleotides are TGTGCCAGCAGCCCTTGGGGGGCGCGTGGAAACACCATATATTTT.

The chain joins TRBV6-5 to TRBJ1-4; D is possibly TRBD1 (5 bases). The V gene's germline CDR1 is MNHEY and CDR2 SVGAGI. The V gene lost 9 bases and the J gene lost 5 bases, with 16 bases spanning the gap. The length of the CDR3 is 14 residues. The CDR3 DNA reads TGTGCCAGTCAACGCGGGACCTACAATGAAAAACTGTTTTTT. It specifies CASQRGTYNEKLFF.

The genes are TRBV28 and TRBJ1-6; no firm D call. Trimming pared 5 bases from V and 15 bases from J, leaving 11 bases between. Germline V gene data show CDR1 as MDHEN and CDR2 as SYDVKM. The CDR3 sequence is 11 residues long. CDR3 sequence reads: CASSLSFHLHF. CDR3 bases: TGTGCCAGCAGTCTCAGTTTCCACCTCCACTTT.

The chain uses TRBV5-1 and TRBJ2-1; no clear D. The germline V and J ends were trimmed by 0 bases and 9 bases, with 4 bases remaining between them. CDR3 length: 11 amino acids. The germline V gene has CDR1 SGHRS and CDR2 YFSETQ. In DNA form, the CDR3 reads TGCGCCAGCAGCTTGGAGGGTGAGCAGTTCTTC. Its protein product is CASSLEGEQFF.

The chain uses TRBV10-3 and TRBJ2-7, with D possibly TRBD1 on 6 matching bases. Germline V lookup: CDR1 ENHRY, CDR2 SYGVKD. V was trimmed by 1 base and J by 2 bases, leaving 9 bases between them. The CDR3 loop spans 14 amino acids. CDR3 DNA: TGTGCCATCAGTGAGTTCGCAGGGGCCTACGAGCAGTACTTC. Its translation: CAISEFAGAYEQYF.

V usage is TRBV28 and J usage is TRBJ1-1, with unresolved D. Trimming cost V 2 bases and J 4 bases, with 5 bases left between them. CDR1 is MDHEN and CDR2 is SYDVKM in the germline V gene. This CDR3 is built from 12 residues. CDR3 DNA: TGTGCCAGCAGTTTAGACCCCACTGAAGCTTTCTTT. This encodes CASSLDPTEAFF.

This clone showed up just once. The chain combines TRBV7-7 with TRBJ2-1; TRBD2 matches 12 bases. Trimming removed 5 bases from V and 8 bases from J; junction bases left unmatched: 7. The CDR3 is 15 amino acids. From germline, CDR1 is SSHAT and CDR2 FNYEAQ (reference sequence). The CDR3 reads CASSRGLAGADEQFF. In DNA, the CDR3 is TGTGCCAGCAGCCGGGGACTAGCGGGCGCGGATGAGCAGTTCTTC.

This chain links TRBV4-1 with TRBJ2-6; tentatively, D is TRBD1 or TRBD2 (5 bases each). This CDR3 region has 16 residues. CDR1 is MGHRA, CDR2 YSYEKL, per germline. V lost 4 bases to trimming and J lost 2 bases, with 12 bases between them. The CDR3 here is CASSPHGATGANVLTF. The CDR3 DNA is TGCGCCAGCAGCCCCCACGGGGCAACTGGGGCCAACGTCCTGACTTTC.

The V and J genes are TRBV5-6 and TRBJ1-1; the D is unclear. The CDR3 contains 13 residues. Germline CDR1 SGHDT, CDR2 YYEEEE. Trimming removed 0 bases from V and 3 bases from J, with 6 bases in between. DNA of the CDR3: TGTGCCAGCAGCTTGGTTCTGTACACTGAAGCTTTCTTT. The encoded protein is CASSLVLYTEAFF.

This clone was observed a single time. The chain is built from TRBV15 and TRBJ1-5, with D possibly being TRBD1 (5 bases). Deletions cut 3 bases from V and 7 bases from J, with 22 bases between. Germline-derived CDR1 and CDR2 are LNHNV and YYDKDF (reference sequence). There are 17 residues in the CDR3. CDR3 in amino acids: CATSSLPLGVKRQPQHF. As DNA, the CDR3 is TGTGCCACCAGCAGTTTGCCCTTGGGGGTGAAAAGGCAGCCCCAGCATTTT.

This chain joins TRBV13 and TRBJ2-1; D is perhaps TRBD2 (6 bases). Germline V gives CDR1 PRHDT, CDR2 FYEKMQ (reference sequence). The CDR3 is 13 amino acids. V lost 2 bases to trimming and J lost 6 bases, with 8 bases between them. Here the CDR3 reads CASSLRLVNEQFF. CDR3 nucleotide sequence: TGTGCCAGCAGCTTAAGACTAGTCAATGAGCAGTTCTTC.

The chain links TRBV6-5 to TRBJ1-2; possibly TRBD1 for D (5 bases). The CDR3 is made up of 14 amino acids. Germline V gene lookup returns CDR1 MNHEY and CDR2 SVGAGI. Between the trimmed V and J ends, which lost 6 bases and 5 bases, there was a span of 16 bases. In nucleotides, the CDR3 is TGTGCCAGCAGAAGCCACGGGGCAAGATATGGCTACACCTTC. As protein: CASRSHGARYGYTF.

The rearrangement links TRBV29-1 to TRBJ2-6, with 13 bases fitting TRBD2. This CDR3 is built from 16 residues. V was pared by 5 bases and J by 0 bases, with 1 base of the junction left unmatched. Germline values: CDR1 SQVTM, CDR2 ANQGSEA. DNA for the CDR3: TGCAGCGTTAGACTAGCGGGGGGCTCTGGGGCCAACGTCCTGACTTTC. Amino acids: CSVRLAGGSGANVLTF.

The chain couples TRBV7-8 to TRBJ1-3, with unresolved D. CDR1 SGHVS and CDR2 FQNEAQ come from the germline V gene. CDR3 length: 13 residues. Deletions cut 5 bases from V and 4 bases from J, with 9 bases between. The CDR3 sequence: CASSPGPGNTIYF. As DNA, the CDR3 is TGTGCCAGCAGCCCTGGTCCCGGAAACACCATATATTTT.

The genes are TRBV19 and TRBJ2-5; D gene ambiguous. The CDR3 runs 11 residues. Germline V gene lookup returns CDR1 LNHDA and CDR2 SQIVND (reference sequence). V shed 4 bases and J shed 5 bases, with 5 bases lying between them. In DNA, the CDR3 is TGTGCCAGTAGTAGACCGGAGACCCAGTACTTC. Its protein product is CASSRPETQYF.

The DNA of the CDR3 is TGTGCCAGCAGTTATGGGGGGAGGGGGCGCGGAGATACGCAGTATTTT. It codes for CASSYGGRGRGDTQYF. This chain joins TRBV6-5 and TRBJ2-3; D may be TRBD1 or TRBD2 (7 bases each). Germline V gives CDR1 MNHEY, CDR2 SVGAGI. Trimming left V 3 bases short and J 5 bases short, with 18 bases between. This CDR3 spans 16 amino acids.

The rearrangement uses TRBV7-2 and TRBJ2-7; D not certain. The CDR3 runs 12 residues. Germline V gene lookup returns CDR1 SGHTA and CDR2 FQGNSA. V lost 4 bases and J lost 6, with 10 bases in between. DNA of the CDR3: TGTGCCAGCAGCTCCCTGAATTTCGAGCAGTACTTC. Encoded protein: CASSSLNFEQYF.

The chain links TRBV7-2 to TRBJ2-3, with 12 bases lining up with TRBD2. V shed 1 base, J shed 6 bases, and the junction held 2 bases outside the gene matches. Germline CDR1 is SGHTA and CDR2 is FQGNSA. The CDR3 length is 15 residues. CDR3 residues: CASSLDGTSGDTQYF. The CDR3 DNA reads TGTGCCAGCAGCTTAGATGGGACTAGCGGGGATACGCAGTATTTT.

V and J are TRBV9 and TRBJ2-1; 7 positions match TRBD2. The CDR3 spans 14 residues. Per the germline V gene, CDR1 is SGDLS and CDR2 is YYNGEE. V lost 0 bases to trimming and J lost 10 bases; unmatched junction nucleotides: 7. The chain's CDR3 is CASSVGSGISEQFF. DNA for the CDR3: TGTGCCAGCAGCGTAGGGAGCGGGATAAGCGAGCAGTTCTTC.

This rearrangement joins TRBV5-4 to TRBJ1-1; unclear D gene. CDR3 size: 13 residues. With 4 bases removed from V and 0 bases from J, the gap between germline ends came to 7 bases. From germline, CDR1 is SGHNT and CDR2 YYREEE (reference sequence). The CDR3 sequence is CASSPIMNTEAFF. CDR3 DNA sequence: TGTGCCAGCAGCCCTATCATGAACACTGAAGCTTTCTTT.

DNA for the CDR3: TGCGCCAGCAGTGAGTCGGGGGGATCCGGGGAGCTGTTTTTT. It specifies CASSESGGSGELFF. The rearrangement links TRBV10-1 to TRBJ2-2, with D perhaps TRBD2 (6 bases). This CDR3 comprises 14 residues. V was trimmed by 0 bases and J by 6 bases, leaving 8 bases between them. Germline lookup yields CDR1 WNHNN and CDR2 SYGVQD (reference sequence).

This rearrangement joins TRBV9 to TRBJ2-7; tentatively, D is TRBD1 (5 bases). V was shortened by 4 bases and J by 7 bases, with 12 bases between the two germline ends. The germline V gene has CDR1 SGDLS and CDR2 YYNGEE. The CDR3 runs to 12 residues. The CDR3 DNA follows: TGTGCCAGCAGCCCTACAGGTCTGGAGCAGTACTTC. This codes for CASSPTGLEQYF.

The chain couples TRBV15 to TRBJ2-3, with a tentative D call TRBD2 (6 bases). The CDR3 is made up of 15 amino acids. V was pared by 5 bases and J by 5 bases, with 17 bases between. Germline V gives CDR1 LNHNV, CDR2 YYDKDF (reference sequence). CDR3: CATSLLRRAGDTQYF. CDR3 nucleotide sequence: TGTGCCACCAGCCTTTTAAGGAGGGCTGGAGATACGCAGTATTTT.

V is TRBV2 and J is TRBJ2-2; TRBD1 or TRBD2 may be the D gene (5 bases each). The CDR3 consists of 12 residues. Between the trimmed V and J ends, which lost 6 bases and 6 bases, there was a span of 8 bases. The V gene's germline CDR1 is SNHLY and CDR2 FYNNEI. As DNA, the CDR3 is TGTGCCAGCAGGGGGCGGGCCGGGGAGCTGTTTTTT. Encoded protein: CASRGRAGELFF.

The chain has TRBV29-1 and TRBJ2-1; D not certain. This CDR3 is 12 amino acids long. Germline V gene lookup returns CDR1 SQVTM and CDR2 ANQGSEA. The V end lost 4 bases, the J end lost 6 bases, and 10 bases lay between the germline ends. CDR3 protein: CSVVRAGNEQFF. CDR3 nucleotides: TGCAGCGTTGTCCGAGCTGGCAATGAGCAGTTCTTC.

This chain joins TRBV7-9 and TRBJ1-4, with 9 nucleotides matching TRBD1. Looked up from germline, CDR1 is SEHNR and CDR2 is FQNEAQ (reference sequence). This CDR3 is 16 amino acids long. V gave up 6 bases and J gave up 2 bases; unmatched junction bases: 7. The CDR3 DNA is TGTGCCAGCAGAAGAACAGGGGGCGAGACTAATGAAAAACTGTTTTTT. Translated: CASRRTGGETNEKLFF.

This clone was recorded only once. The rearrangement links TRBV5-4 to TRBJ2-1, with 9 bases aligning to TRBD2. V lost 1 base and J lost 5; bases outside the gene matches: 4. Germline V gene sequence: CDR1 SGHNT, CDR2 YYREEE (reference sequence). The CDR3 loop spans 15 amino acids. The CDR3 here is CASSLQSGGHNEQFF. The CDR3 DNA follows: TGTGCCAGCAGCTTGCAGAGCGGGGGGCACAATGAGCAGTTCTTC.